This record concerns one TCR beta chain sequence. These data come from a study of cytomegalovirus exposure and HLA in healthy donors. The CDR3 is made up of 16 amino acids. The junction had 4 bases not matched to a gene; V was cut back by 1 base and J by 0 bases. Germline V gene data show CDR1 as SGHRS and CDR2 as YFSETQ. Primers included in the PCR were 60 Vbeta and 13 Jbeta primers. Authors' processing steps: A later analysis tallied approximately 78 million unique TCR beta chains, 9.5 million to 14 million of them shared. TCRdb's copy holds only in-frame clones and misses some; the assay was immunoSEQ multiplex PCR. V, J and clone size reflect that table, while D and trimming were determined from the DNA. The sample contains 150,000 to 200,000 clones, around 63% of which appear only once.

This chain connects TRBV5-1 to TRBJ2-3; 8 bases align to TRBD2. The material sequenced was PBMCs. The clonotype originates from a woman aged 18-30 years in good health and CMV-seropositive. The CDR3 DNA reads as TGCGCCAGCAGCTTGACGCTAGCGGGTAGCACAGATACGCAGTATTTT. Amino acid sequence: CASSLTLAGSTDTQYF.